Given below is one T cell receptor beta chain in context. The length of the CDR3 is 17 residues. The V segment lost 5 bases and the J segment 0 bases; nucleotides outside the gene matches: 12. Original data processing: Quantification of nucleated cells was approximated via reference gene primer amplification. Sequencing was performed with immunoSEQ multiplex PCR; in TCRdb, only in-frame clones are kept and a portion is missing. V and J calls and clone size come straight from that table; D and trimming were deduced from the DNA. The sample lists 150,000 to 200,000 clones; around four fifths were seen once. The data were obtained in a study of blood T cell repertoires in COVID-19. Across the whole study: The United States, Italy and Spain supplied acute and convalescent COVID-19 samples.

The receptor's source is a man aged 30 to 39 with active or convalescent COVID-19. The sequencing sample was made of peripheral blood. V and J are TRBV5-3 and TRBJ2-7; 9 nucleotides agree with TRBD2. TRBV5-3 carries the ORF label, with uncertain function. The CDR3 spells CARRPKRGDRSSYEQYV. The CDR3 coding sequence is TGTGCCAGAAGGCCAAAGCGGGGGGATAGGAGCTCCTACGAGCAGTACGTC.